One and the same sample provided the 20 T cell receptor beta chains below, sequenced in a study of blood T cell repertoires in COVID-19. The data were produced by immunoSEQ multiplex PCR, yet TCRdb's version contains in-frame clones alone and is incomplete. The sample includes about 140,000 clones, about 83% seen only once; the top ten take over 8.5%. Sequenced input: peripheral blood. The receptors derive from a woman in her 50s with active or convalescent COVID-19.

Only one count was recorded for this clone. The V gene is TRBV10-3, the J gene TRBJ2-5; D unclear. Looked up from germline, CDR1 is ENHRY and CDR2 is SYGVKD. The CDR3 contains 14 residues. V shed 10 bases and J shed 0 bases, with 15 bases lying between them. The CDR3 DNA reads TGTGCCACCGAGTCGGAGACGGACCAAGAGACCCAGTACTTC. This encodes CATESETDQETQYF.

V usage is TRBV7-2 and J usage is TRBJ2-3; TRBD2 is a possible D gene (6 bases). The germline CDR1 and CDR2 sequences are SGHTA and FQGNSA. Trimming removed 2 bases at V and 1 base at J, with 13 bases between. The CDR3 consists of 16 residues. CDR3 in DNA: TGTGCCAGCAGCTTAACAGCGGGCAGGGGCACAGATACGCAGTATTTT. Protein: CASSLTAGRGTDTQYF.

V gene TRBV27 combines with J gene TRBJ2-1; no clear D gene. Germline V gene sequence: CDR1 MNHEY, CDR2 SMNVEV (reference sequence). V was cut by 1 base and J by 5 bases, with 15 bases left in between. This CDR3 comprises 16 residues. The CDR3 region has the DNA TGTGCCAGCAGTTTATTGGGCTCGTCAATTCACAATGAGCAGTTCTTC. Translating gives CASSLLGSSIHNEQFF.

The chain employs TRBV7-6 and TRBJ1-6, with 8 nucleotides matching TRBD1. Germline CDR1 is SGHVS and CDR2 is FNYEAQ. Trimming removed 3 bases from V and 5 bases from J; junction bases left unmatched: 3. CDR3 length: 15 amino acids. The CDR3 DNA sequence: TGTGCCAGCAGCTTGAGACAGGGGCATAATTCACCCCTCCACTTT. Amino acids: CASSLRQGHNSPLHF.

On this clone itself: A much larger clone lies a single base off, so this may be a read error. The identical CDR3 is also encoded by other nucleotide sequences in the sample. The chain combines TRBV9 with TRBJ2-3, with 9 bases that match TRBD2. The germline V gene encodes CDR1 SGDLS and CDR2 YYNGEE. The CDR3 covers 16 residues. The V gene end was trimmed by 0 bases and the J gene end by 2 bases; junction bases not matched to a gene: 4. CDR3 sequence (DNA): TGTGCCAGCAGCGTAGGTCTAGCGGGGATCACAGATACGCAGTATTTT. Its protein is CASSVGLAGITDTQYF.

The count of this clone is one. For the CDR3, the DNA is TGCGCCAGCAGCTTGGGACAGGGGATACACGAGCAGTACTTC. This encodes CASSLGQGIHEQYF. The genes are TRBV5-1 and TRBJ2-7; 8 bases agree with TRBD1. Germline CDR1 is SGHRS and CDR2 is YFSETQ. The junction had 4 bases not matched to a gene; V was cut back by 0 bases and J by 5 bases. CDR3 size: 14 residues.

This chain joins TRBV5-1 and TRBJ2-1; TRBD2 is a possible D gene (5 bases). V was clipped by 0 bases and J by 0 bases, with 10 bases between them. CDR1 is SGHRS, CDR2 YFSETQ, per germline. The CDR3 totals 16 residues. CDR3 region: CASSLEAENSYNEQFF. The CDR3 region has the DNA TGCGCCAGCAGCTTGGAAGCGGAGAACTCCTACAATGAGCAGTTCTTC.

This clone occurred a few times. This chain uses TRBV5-1 with TRBJ2-7, with no clear D. Germline V lookup: CDR1 SGHRS, CDR2 YFSETQ. Trimming removed 0 bases at V and 0 bases at J, with 16 bases between. There are 17 residues in the CDR3. The CDR3 coding sequence is TGCGCCAGCAGCTTGGCCTTCGGTGGCGGCCTCTCCTACGAGCAGTACTTC. Translated: CASSLAFGGGLSYEQYF. Drawing the rest from reference TRBV5-1 and TRBJ2-7, the complete variable domain is KAGVTQTPRYLIKTRGQQVTLSCSPISGHRSVSWYQQTPGQGLQFLFEYFSETQRNKGNFPGRFSGRQFSNSRSEMNVSTLELGDSALYLCASSLAFGGGLSYEQYFGPGTRLTVT.

The chain recombines TRBV5-4 with TRBJ1-1, with 10 bases matching TRBD1. Germline V gene data show CDR1 as SGHNT and CDR2 as YYREEE (reference sequence). This CDR3 spans 17 amino acids. The junction had 14 bases not matched to a gene; V was cut back by 4 bases and J by 5 bases. The CDR3 sequence is CASSNPGTGDSRTEAFF. The CDR3 DNA follows: TGTGCCAGCAGCAATCCTGGGACAGGGGATTCAAGGACTGAAGCTTTCTTT.

This clone was observed once. J is TRBJ2-1 and V is TRBV19; 16 bases agree with TRBD2. CDR3 length equals 18 residues. With V trimmed by 10 bases and J by 4 bases, 13 bases remained unmatched. Germline loops: CDR1 LNHDA, CDR2 SQIVND (reference sequence). This CDR3 reads CATLPGLAGGHGYNEQFF. CDR3 in DNA: TGTGCCACTCTACCGGGACTAGCGGGGGGGCATGGGTACAATGAGCAGTTCTTC.

Turning to this clone: Other DNA sequences of this sample code for an identical CDR3. This chain connects TRBV30 to TRBJ2-7, with 7 bases that match TRBD2. V trimming: 5 bases; J trimming: 4 bases; junction bases outside the gene matches: 5. The length of the CDR3 is 12 residues. CDR1 GTSNPN and CDR2 SVGIG come from the germline V gene (reference sequence). The CDR3 spells CAWGGSSYEQYF. DNA for the CDR3: TGTGCCTGGGGCGGGAGTTCGTACGAGCAGTACTTC. Supplemented by reference TRBV30 and TRBJ2-7, the full variable domain reads SQTIHQWPATLVQPVGSPLSLECTVEGTSNPNLYWYRQAAGRGLQLLFYSVGIGQISSEVPQNLSASRPQDRQFILSSKKLLLSDSGFYLCAWGGSSYEQYFGPGTRLTVT.

The V and J genes are TRBV5-1 and TRBJ2-3; 7 bases are a match to TRBD1. V lost 4 bases to trimming and J lost 4 bases; unmatched junction nucleotides: 12. CDR1 is SGHRS and CDR2 is YFSETQ in the germline V gene. The CDR3 has 16 amino acids. CDR3 in amino acids: CASSTGDSLGADTQYF. DNA of the CDR3: TGCGCCAGCAGCACCGGGGACAGCTTAGGGGCAGATACGCAGTATTTT.

The CDR3 sequence is CASSQGQGAWEQYF. CDR3 DNA: TGCGCCAGCAGCCAGGGACAGGGGGCTTGGGAGCAGTACTTC. The V call is TRBV5-1, the J call TRBJ2-7, with TRBD1 identical over 12 bases. Germline V gene data show CDR1 as SGHRS and CDR2 as YFSETQ. This CDR3 is 14 amino acids long. V lost 4 bases to trimming and J lost 7 bases; unmatched junction nucleotides: 6.

This clone is a singleton in its sample. The chain joins TRBV6-1 to TRBJ1-5; possible D gene TRBD1, 5 bases. Germline V gene sequence: CDR1 MNHNS, CDR2 SASEGT. The CDR3 runs 14 residues. V lost 7 bases and J 2 bases, leaving 12 bases between the germline ends. The CDR3 region has the DNA TGTGCCAGCATTATGGACAATGGCAATCAGCCCCAGCATTTT. The encoded protein is CASIMDNGNQPQHF.

V is TRBV24-1 and J is TRBJ1-1; tentatively, D is TRBD1 (6 bases). V gave up 3 bases and J gave up 2 bases, with 15 bases separating them. CDR1 is KGHDR, CDR2 SFDVKD, per germline. The CDR3 covers 16 residues. Written as DNA, the CDR3 is TGTGCCACCAGTGATGATCGGACAGTTAGTAACACTGAAGCTTTCTTT. It codes for CATSDDRTVSNTEAFF.

The V gene is TRBV5-3, the J gene TRBJ1-6; TRBD1 agrees at 7 bases. TRBV5-3 is recorded as an ORF, its role being uncertain. Trimming removed 3 bases from V and 9 bases from J; junction bases left unmatched: 9. CDR3 length equals 15 residues. The CDR3 region is CARSSGTEGGSPLHF. CDR3 in DNA: TGTGCCAGAAGCTCTGGGACAGAGGGGGGTTCACCCCTCCACTTT.

The CDR3 DNA sequence: TGTGCCAGCAGCCTCGGAAACAGGGGGCACACTGAAGCTTTCTTT. Amino acids: CASSLGNRGHTEAFF. V is TRBV13 and J is TRBJ1-1; TRBD1 aligns across 9 bases. The CDR3 is 15 amino acids. Unmatched junction bases numbered 7, after V lost 5 bases and J lost 3 bases. The V gene's germline CDR1 is PRHDT and CDR2 FYEKMQ (reference sequence).

The genes are TRBV6-2 or TRBV6-3 and TRBJ2-2; 12 bases are shared with TRBD2. CDR1 is MNHEY and CDR2 is SVGEGT in the germline V gene. After removal of 6 bases from V and 7 bases from J, the junction contained 9 bases not matched to a gene. There are 16 residues in the CDR3. CDR3 nucleotide sequence: TGTGCCAGCAGCCCTCTAGCGGGAGGGCCGAGCGGGGAGCTGTTTTTT. Translated: CASSPLAGGPSGELFF.

DNA of the CDR3: TGTGCCAGCAGCCCACGACAGGACACTGAAGCTTTCTTT. Protein sequence: CASSPRQDTEAFF. This chain uses TRBV4-2 with TRBJ1-1, with D tentatively TRBD1 (6 bases). This CDR3 comprises 13 residues. CDR1 is LGHNA and CDR2 is YNFKEQ in the germline V gene. With 4 bases removed from V and 3 bases from J, the gap between germline ends came to 9 bases.

The genes are TRBV4-3 and TRBJ1-2; the D is unclear. This CDR3 region has 13 residues. Trimming cost V 0 bases and J 4 bases, with 6 bases left between them. Germline V gives CDR1 LGHNA, CDR2 YSLEER. This CDR3 is CASSQDGIYGYTF. DNA of the CDR3: TGCGCCAGCAGCCAAGATGGCATCTATGGCTACACCTTC.